This T cell receptor (beta chain) was sequenced in a study of blood T cells in healthy people across ages. Alongside a J-beta primer mix, a sample-barcoded 5' primer served in a second PCR lasting roughly 6 to 11 cycles. TCRdb analysed the 5' RACE reads with MiXCR anew, one entry per CDR3 protein. Among 1.6 million or so distinct CDR3 sequences listed, about 32% were seen once. Findings and caveats of the study: Among long-lived donors, naive CD4+ cells were more numerous and diversity higher than in aged donors. When one million T cells were used, diversity estimates were thought to be underestimates. With age, beta diversity per million T cells declined roughly linearly, significantly by 35 to 40.

Trimming pared 6 bases from V and 6 bases from J, leaving 17 bases between. The CDR3 length is 14 residues. From germline, CDR1 is DFQATT and CDR2 SNEGSKA (reference sequence). The study recruited healthy Caucasian donors from Russia who were aged about 6 to 90. The table lists this clonotype with a few counts. The antigen is not known. The sample comprised blood. The receptor's source is a woman in her 30s in good health. V is TRBV20-1 and J is TRBJ1-4; possible D gene TRBD1, 5 bases. Here the CDR3 reads CSAPDWGGDEKLFF. CDR3 coding DNA: TGCAGTGCCCCCGATTGGGGGGGTGATGAAAAACTGTTTTTT.